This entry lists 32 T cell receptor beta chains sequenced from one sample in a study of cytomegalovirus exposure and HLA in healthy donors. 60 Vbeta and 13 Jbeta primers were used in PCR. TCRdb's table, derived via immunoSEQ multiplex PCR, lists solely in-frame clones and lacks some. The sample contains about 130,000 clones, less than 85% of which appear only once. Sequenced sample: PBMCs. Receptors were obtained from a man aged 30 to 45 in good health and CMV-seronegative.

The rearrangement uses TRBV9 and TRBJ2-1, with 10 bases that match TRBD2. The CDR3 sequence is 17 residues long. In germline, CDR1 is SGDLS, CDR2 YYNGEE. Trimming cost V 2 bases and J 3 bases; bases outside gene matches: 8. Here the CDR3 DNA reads TGTGCCAGCAGCGTTGCTTGGACTAGCGGCTACTACAATGAGCAGTTCTTC. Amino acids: CASSVAWTSGYYNEQFF.

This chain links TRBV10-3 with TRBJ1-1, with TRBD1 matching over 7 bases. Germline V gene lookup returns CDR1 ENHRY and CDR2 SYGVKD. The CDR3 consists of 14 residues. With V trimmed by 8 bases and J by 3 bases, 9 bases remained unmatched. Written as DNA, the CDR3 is TGTGCCATCGGTCGACAGGGAAGCGACACTGAAGCTTTCTTT. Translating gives CAIGRQGSDTEAFF.

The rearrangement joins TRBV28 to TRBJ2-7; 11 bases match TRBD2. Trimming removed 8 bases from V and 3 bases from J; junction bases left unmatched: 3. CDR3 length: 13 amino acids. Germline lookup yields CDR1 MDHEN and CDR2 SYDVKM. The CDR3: CASQLAGVYEQYF. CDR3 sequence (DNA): TGTGCCAGCCAACTAGCGGGAGTCTACGAGCAGTACTTC.

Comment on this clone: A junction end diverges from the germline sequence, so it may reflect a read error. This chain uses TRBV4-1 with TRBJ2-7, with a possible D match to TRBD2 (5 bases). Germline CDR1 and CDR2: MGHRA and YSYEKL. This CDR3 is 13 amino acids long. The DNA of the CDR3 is TGCGCCAGCAGCCAAGAAAAACTAGGACCCCCCCGCTTC. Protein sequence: CASSQEKLGPPRF.

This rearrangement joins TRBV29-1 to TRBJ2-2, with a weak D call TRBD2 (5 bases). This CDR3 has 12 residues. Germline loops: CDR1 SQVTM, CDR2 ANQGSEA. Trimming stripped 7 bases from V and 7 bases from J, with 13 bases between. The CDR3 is CSALSARGELFF. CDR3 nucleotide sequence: TGCAGCGCACTTAGCGCCCGCGGGGAGCTGTTTTTT.

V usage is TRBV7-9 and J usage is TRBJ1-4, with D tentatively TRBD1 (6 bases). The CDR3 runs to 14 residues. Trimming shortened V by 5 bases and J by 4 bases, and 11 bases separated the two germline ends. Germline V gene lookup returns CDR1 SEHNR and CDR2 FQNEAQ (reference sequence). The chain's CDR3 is CASSTGQFNEKLFF. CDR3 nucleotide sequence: TGTGCCAGCAGCACCGGACAGTTTAATGAAAAACTGTTTTTT.

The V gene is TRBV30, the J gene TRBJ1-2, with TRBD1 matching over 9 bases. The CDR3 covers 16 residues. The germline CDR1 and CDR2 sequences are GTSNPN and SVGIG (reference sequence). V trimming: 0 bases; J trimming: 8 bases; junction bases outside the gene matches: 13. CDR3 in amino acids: CAWSVRRGQGSGGYTF. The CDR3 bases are TGTGCCTGGAGTGTACGAAGGGGACAGGGCTCCGGCGGCTACACCTTC.

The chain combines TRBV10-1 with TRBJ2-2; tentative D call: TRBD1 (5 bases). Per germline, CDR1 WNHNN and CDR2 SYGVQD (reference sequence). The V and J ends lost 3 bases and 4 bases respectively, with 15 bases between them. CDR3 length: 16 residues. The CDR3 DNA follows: TGCGCCAGCAGTGACCCACTCCCTAGGGGCACCGGGGAGCTGTTTTTT. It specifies CASSDPLPRGTGELFF.

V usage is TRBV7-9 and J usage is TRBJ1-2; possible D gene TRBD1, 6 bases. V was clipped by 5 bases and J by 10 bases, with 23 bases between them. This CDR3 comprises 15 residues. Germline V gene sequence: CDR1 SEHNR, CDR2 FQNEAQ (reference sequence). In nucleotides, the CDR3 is TGTGCCAGCAGCCCCCAACTGGGGCCAGGGGTTGTCTACACCTTC. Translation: CASSPQLGPGVVYTF.

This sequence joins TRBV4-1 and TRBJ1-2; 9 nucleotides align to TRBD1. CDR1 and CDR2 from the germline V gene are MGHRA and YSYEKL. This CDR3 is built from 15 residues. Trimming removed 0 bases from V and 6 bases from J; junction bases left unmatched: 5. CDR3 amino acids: CASSQDLRTGDGYTF. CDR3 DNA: TGCGCCAGCAGCCAAGACCTCAGGACAGGGGATGGCTACACCTTC.

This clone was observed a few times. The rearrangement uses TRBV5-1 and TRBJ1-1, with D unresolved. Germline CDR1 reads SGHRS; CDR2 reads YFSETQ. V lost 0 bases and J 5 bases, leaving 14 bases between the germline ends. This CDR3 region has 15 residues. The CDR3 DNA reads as TGCGCCAGCAGCTTGGGGGTCTCGGAGGGAACTGAAGCTTTCTTT. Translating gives CASSLGVSEGTEAFF.

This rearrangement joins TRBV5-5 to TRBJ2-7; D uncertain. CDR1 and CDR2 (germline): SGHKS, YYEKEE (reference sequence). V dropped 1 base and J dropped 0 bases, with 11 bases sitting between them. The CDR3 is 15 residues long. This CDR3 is CASSLRAGLSYEQYF. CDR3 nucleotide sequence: TGTGCCAGCAGCTTGCGAGCTGGGCTCTCCTACGAGCAGTACTTC.

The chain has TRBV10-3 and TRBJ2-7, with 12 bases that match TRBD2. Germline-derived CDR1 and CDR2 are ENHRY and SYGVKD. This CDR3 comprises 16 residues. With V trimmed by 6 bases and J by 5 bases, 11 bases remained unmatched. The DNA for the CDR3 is TGTGCCATCAGAACCGGGACTAGCGGGCCCCGCCACGAGCAGTACTTC. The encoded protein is CAIRTGTSGPRHEQYF.

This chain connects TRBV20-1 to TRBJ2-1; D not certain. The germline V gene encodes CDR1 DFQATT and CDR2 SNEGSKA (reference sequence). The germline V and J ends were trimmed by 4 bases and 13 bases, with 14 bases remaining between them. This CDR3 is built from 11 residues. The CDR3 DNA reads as TGCAGTGCTATAAAGGAGACCCCCCAGTTCTTC. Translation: CSAIKETPQFF.

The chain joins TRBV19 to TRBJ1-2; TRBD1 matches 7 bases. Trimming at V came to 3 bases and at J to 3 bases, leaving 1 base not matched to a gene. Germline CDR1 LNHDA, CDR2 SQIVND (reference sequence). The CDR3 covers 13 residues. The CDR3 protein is CASSITGDYGYTF. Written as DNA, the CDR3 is TGTGCCAGTAGTATTACAGGGGACTATGGCTACACCTTC.

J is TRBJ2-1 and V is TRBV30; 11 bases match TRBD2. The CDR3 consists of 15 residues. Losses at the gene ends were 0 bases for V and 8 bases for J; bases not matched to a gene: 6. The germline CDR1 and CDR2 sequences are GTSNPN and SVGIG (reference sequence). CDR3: CAWSVRLAGIHEQFF. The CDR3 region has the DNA TGTGCCTGGAGTGTACGACTAGCGGGAATCCATGAGCAGTTCTTC.

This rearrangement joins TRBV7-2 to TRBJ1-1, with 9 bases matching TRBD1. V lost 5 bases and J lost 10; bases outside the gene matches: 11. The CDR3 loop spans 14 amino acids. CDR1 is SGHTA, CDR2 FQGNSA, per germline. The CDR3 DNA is TGTGCCAGCAGCACAGAACCACAGGGGGCGAGAGCTTTCTTT. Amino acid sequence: CASSTEPQGARAFF.

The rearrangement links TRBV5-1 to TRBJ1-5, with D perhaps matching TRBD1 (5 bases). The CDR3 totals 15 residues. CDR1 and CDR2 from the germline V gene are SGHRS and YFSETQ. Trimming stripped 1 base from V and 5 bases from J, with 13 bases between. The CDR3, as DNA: TGCGCCAGCAGCTTGTTTCCCAGGGCGGATCAGCCCCAGCATTTT. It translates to CASSLFPRADQPQHF.

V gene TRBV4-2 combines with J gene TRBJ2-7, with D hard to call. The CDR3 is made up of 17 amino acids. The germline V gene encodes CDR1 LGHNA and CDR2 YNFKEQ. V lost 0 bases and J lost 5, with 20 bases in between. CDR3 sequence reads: CASSQDEMSAYGDEQYF. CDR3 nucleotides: TGTGCCAGCAGCCAAGACGAGATGTCTGCTTACGGAGACGAGCAGTACTTC.

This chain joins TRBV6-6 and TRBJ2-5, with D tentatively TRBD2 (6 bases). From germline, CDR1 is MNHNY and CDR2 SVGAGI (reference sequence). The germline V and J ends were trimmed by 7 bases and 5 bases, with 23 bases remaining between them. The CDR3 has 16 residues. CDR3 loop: CASKSYGQPGGETQYF. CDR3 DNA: TGTGCCAGCAAATCGTATGGGCAGCCCGGAGGGGAGACCCAGTACTTC.

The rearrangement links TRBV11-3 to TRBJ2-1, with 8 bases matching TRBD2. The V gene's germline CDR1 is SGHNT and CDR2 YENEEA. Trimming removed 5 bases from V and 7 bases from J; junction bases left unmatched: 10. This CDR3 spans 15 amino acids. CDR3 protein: CASSASSGLKNEQFF. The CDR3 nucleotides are TGTGCCAGCAGCGCCTCTAGCGGGCTTAAGAATGAGCAGTTCTTC. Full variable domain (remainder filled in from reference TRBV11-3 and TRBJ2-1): EAGVVQSPRYKIIEKKQPVAFWCNPISGHNTLYWYLQNLGQGPELLIRYENEEAVDDSQLPKDRFSAERLKGVDSTLKIQPAELGDSAVYLCASSASSGLKNEQFFGPGTRLTVL.

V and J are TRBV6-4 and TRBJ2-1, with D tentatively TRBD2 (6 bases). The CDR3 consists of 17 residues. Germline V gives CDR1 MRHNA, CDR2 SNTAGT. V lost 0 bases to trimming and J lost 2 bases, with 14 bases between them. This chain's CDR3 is CASSDSPVWGAYNEQFF. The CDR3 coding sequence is TGTGCCAGCAGTGACTCTCCGGTTTGGGGGGCCTACAATGAGCAGTTCTTC.

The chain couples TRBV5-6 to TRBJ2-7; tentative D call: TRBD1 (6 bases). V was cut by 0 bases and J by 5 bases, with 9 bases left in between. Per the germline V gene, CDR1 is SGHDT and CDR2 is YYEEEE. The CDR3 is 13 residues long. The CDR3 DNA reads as TGTGCCAGCAGCTTGGACAGGGTCCACGAGCAGTACTTC. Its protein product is CASSLDRVHEQYF.

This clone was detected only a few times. As DNA, the CDR3 is TGTGCCAGCAGTGACTCGACAGGGGGCCGGCACACTGAAGCTTTCTTT. Protein sequence: CASSDSTGGRHTEAFF. The gene calls are TRBV6-4 and TRBJ1-1, with TRBD1 identical over 10 bases. The V gene's germline CDR1 is MRHNA and CDR2 SNTAGT. The J segment lost 3 bases and the V segment lost 0 bases, leaving 4 bases of the junction unmatched. The CDR3 runs 16 residues.

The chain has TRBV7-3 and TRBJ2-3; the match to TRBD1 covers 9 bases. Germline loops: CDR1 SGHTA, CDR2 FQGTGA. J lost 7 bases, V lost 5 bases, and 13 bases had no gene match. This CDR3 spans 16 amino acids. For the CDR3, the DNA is TGTGCCAGCAGCGTTGGACAGGGGAGATTGACGAATACGCAGTATTTT. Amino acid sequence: CASSVGQGRLTNTQYF.

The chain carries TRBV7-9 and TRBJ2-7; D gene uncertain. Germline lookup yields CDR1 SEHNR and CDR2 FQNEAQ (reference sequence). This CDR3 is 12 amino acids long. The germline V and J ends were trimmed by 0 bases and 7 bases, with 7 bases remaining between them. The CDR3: CASSLALREQYF. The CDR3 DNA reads TGTGCCAGCAGCTTAGCTTTGAGGGAGCAGTACTTC.

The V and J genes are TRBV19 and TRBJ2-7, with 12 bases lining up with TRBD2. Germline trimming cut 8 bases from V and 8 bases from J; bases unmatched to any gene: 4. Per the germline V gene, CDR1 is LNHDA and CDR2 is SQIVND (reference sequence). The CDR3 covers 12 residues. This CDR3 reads CASQLAGGKQYF. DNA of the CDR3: TGTGCCAGTCAACTAGCGGGAGGAAAGCAGTACTTC.

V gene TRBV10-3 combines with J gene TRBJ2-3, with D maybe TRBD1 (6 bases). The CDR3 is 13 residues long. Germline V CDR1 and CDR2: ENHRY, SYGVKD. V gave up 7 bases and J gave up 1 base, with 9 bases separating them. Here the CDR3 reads CAITPGGTDTQYF. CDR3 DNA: TGTGCCATCACGCCAGGGGGCACAGATACGCAGTATTTT.

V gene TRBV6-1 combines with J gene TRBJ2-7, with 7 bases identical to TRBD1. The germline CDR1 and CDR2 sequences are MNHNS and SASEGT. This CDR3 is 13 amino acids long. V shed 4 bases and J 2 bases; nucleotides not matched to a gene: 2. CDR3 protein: CASSAGQTYEQYF. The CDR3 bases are TGTGCCAGCAGTGCGGGACAGACCTACGAGCAGTACTTC.

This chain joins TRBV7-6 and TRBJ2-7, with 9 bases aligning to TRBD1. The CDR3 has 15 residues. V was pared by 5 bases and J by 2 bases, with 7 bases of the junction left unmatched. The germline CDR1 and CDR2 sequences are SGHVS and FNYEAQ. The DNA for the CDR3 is TGTGCCAGCAGCCCAGGGACAGGGTTAACCTACGAGCAGTACTTC. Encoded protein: CASSPGTGLTYEQYF.

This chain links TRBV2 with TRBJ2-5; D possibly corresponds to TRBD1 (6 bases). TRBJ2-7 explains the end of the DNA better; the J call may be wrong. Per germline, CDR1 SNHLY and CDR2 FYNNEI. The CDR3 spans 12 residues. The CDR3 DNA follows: TGTGCCAGCACGGACAGTAGCTACGAGCAGTACTTC. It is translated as CASTDSSYEQYF.

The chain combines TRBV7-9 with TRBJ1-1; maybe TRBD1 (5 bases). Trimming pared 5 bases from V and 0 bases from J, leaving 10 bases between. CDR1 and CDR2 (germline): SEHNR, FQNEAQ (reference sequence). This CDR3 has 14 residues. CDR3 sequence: CASSLGQVNTEAFF. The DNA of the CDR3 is TGTGCCAGCAGCCTGGGGCAGGTGAACACTGAAGCTTTCTTT.